A selection of T cell receptor beta chains follows, all from one sample in a study of T cells in Graves' hyperthyroidism and ophthalmopathy. TCRdb passed the multiplex PCR reads through MiXCR, listing each CDR3 protein once. The data show about 540,000 distinct CDR3 sequences, under 60% seen once. Source material: peripheral blood or thyroid tissue (not recorded which). The receptors come from a woman in her late teens or twenties with Graves' hyperthyroidism. Both conserved end residues are part of each CDR3. Each record gives: V gene, J gene, clone size, D gene, CDR3 protein, CDR3 DNA. D genes are given only for firm matches. Only part of the rows carry a size: once, few, many, or a class if the clone is expanded.

v_gene: TRBV12-3/TRBV12-4
j_gene: TRBJ1-2
abundance: -
d_gene: -
CDR3aa: CASSSLAVEGYTF
CDR3nt: TGTGCCAGCAGCTCCTTAGCGGTGGAAGGCTACACCTTC

v_gene: TRBV10-3
j_gene: TRBJ1-2
abundance: few
d_gene: -
CDR3aa: CAISESTTFYGYTF
CDR3nt: TGTGCCATCAGTGAGTCGACGACATTCTATGGCTACACCTTC

v_gene: TRBV12-3/TRBV12-4
j_gene: TRBJ1-2
abundance: -
d_gene: -
CDR3aa: CASSSQGYYGYTF
CDR3nt: TGTGCCAGCAGTTCCCAGGGTTACTATGGCTACACCTTC

v_gene: TRBV10-3
j_gene: TRBJ1-1
abundance: -
d_gene: -
CDR3aa: CAISEVTGNTEAFF
CDR3nt: TGTGCCATCAGTGAGGTAACAGGGAACACTGAAGCTTTCTTT

v_gene: TRBV30
j_gene: TRBJ2-2
abundance: -
d_gene: -
CDR3aa: CAWSRSGPGELFF
CDR3nt: TGTGCCTGGAGTCGGTCGGGTCCCGGGGAGCTGTTTTTT

v_gene: TRBV7-9
j_gene: TRBJ1-5
abundance: -
d_gene: TRBD1
CDR3aa: CASSLGKGQGKNQPQHF
CDR3nt: TGTGCCAGCAGCTTAGGGAAGGGACAGGGGAAGAATCAGCCCCAGCATTTT

v_gene: TRBV20-1
j_gene: TRBJ2-6
abundance: -
d_gene: -
CDR3aa: CSANVVTF
CDR3nt: TGCAGTGCTAACGTCGTGACTTTC

v_gene: TRBV2
j_gene: TRBJ1-1
abundance: many
d_gene: -
CDR3aa: CASSPTWGTGAEAFF
CDR3nt: TGTGCCAGCAGTCCGACTTGGGGGACTGGGGCTGAAGCTTTCTTT

v_gene: TRBV29-1
j_gene: TRBJ1-1
abundance: -
d_gene: -
CDR3aa: CSVEVQGNTEAFF
CDR3nt: TGCAGCGTTGAGGTTCAGGGTAACACTGAAGCTTTCTTT

v_gene: TRBV6-4
j_gene: TRBJ2-7
abundance: -
d_gene: TRBD2
CDR3aa: CASSRLADSSYEQYF
CDR3nt: TGTGCCAGCAGCAGACTAGCGGACAGCTCCTACGAGCAGTACTTC

v_gene: TRBV2
j_gene: TRBJ2-6
abundance: -
d_gene: TRBD2
CDR3aa: CAITVGDYFSGANVLTF
CDR3nt: TGTGCCATTACGGTGGGGGACTACTTCTCTGGGGCCAACGTCCTGACTTTC

v_gene: TRBV29-1
j_gene: TRBJ1-2
abundance: -
d_gene: -
CDR3aa: CSASSTDSFYGYTF
CDR3nt: TGCAGCGCCAGTAGTACGGACAGCTTCTATGGCTACACCTTC

v_gene: TRBV7-2
j_gene: TRBJ2-3
abundance: few
d_gene: -
CDR3aa: CASSSGLSTTDTQYF
CDR3nt: TGTGCCAGCAGCTCGGGACTTTCAACCACAGATACGCAGTATTTT